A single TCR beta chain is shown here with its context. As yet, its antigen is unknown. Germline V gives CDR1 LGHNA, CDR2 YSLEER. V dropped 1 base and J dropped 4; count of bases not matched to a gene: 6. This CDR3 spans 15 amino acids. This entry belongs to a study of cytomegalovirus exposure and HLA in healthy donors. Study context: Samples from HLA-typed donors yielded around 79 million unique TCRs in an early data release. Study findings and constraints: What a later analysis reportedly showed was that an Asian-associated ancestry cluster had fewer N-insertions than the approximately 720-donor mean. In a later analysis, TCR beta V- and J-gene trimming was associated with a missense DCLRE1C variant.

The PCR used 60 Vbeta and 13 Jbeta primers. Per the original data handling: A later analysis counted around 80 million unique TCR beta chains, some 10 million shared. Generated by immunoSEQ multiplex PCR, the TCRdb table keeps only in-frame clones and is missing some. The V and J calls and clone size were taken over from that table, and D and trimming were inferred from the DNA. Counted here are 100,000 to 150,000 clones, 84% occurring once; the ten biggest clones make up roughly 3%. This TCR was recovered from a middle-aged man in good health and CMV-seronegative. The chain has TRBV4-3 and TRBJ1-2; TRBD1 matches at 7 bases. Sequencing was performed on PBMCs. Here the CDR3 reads CASSQATGRSYGYTF. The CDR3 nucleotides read TGCGCCAGCAGCCAAGCGACAGGGAGGAGCTATGGCTACACCTTC.